The next 12 T cell receptor beta chains were all read from a single sample in a study of spatial heterogeneity in lung cancer. TCRdb re-called the 5' RACE reads with MiXCR, one entry per CDR3 protein. The sample consists of about 32,000 distinct CDR3 sequences, around 9.3% of them appearing once. Time point given: blood at routine non-recurrence follow-up after resection. Here the sequenced sample was PBMCs, taken at follow-up. The receptors come from a female donor with early-stage non-small cell lung cancer.

This clonotype was detected ten times or more. The gene calls are TRBV7-6 and TRBJ2-7, with D tentatively TRBD1 or TRBD2 (6 bases each). Germline V gene data show CDR1 as SGHVS and CDR2 as FNYEAQ. The CDR3 is made up of 15 amino acids. Trimming removed 2 bases from V and 6 bases from J, with 17 bases in between. DNA for the CDR3: TGTGCCAGCAGCTTATTCGGGGGCCCGGCCGCCGAGCAGTACTTC. It is translated as CASSLFGGPAAEQYF.

This clonotype was counted at least ten times. The chain has TRBV28 and TRBJ1-4, with unresolved D. The germline V gene encodes CDR1 MDHEN and CDR2 SYDVKM. V was trimmed by 6 bases and J by 10 bases, leaving 12 bases between them. This CDR3 comprises 12 residues. The CDR3 region has the DNA TGTGCCAGCAGCGCAAACCCAGGAAAACTGTTTTTT. Translated: CASSANPGKLFF. The variable domain in full, with the rest retrieved from reference TRBV28 and TRBJ1-4, is DVKVTQSSRYLVKRTGEKVFLECVQDMDHENMFWYRQDPGLGLRLIYFSYDVKMKEKGDIPEGYSVSREKKERFSLILESASTNQTSMYLCASSANPGKLFFGSGTQLSVL.

The V gene is TRBV29-1, the J gene TRBJ1-2; D is unclear. CDR1 is SQVTM, CDR2 ANQGSEA, per germline. V lost 4 bases and J lost 9, with 15 bases in between. The CDR3 runs 12 residues. Written as DNA, the CDR3 is TGCAGCGTTGTCGGGAGCATTGGGCGCTACACCTTC. It is translated as CSVVGSIGRYTF.

This clonotype was counted ten times or more. The chain combines TRBV2 with TRBJ2-7, with TRBD1 as a possible D gene (6 bases). CDR1 is SNHLY and CDR2 is FYNNEI in the germline V gene. The CDR3 runs to 14 residues. V dropped 6 bases and J dropped 6 bases, with 18 bases sitting between them. CDR3 bases: TGTGCCAGCAGAGGGCCCAGGGGAAAGGGCGAGCAGTACTTC. Protein sequence: CASRGPRGKGEQYF.

The DNA for the CDR3 is TGCAGCGTTGTAGGGGATGGCTACACCTTC. This gives the protein CSVVGDGYTF. The chain couples TRBV29-1 to TRBJ1-2; tentative D call: TRBD1 (5 bases). CDR1 and CDR2 (germline): SQVTM, ANQGSEA. The CDR3 has 10 amino acids. V gave up 4 bases and J gave up 6 bases, with 6 bases separating them.

This clonotype was counted many times. V usage is TRBV28 and J usage is TRBJ2-7, with TRBD2 matching 7 bases. The V and J ends lost 8 bases and 0 bases, in that order; junction bases with no gene match: 7. This CDR3 spans 14 amino acids. Germline values: CDR1 MDHEN, CDR2 SYDVKM. The CDR3 DNA sequence: TGTGCCAGCCGTGGGGGGGGGAGCTCCTACGAGCAGTACTTC. Translated, it gives CASRGGGSSYEQYF.

This clonotype was seen a handful of times. The chain couples TRBV15 to TRBJ2-5, with D uncertain. CDR3 size: 15 residues. V was shortened by 0 bases and J by 1 base, with 9 bases between the two germline ends. CDR1 and CDR2 (germline): LNHNV, YYDKDF (reference sequence). CDR3 protein: CATSRDIGSQETQYF. The CDR3 coding sequence is TGTGCCACCAGCAGAGATATAGGGTCCCAAGAGACCCAGTACTTC.

The chain uses TRBV20-1 and TRBJ2-1, with D unclear. V shed 8 bases and J shed 5 bases, with 16 bases lying between them. The CDR3 covers 13 residues. Germline assignment: CDR1 DFQATT and CDR2 SNEGSKA (reference sequence). CDR3 sequence reads: CSFRLARHNEQFF. In nucleotides, the CDR3 is TGCAGTTTCCGCCTCGCCCGGCACAATGAGCAGTTCTTC.

This clonotype was observed at least ten times. The rearrangement links TRBV5-5 to TRBJ1-1; D is ambiguous. In germline, CDR1 is SGHKS, CDR2 YYEKEE (reference sequence). Trimming left V 0 bases short and J 1 base short, with 10 bases between. The CDR3 totals 15 residues. This CDR3 reads CASSLVGGTNTEAFF. The CDR3 bases are TGTGCCAGCAGCTTGGTTGGCGGAACGAACACTGAAGCTTTCTTT. The full variable domain, completed using reference TRBV5-5 and TRBJ1-1, is DAGVTQSPTHLIKTRGQQVTLRCSPISGHKSVSWYQQVLGQGPQFIFQYYEKEERGRGNFPDRFSARQFPNYSSELNVNALLLGDSALYLCASSLVGGTNTEAFFGQGTRLTVV.

This clonotype was detected ten times or more. The chain combines TRBV3-1 with TRBJ2-1; 9 positions agree with TRBD1. V shed 4 bases and J 5 bases; nucleotides not matched to a gene: 9. The CDR3 runs to 16 residues. CDR1 is LGHDT and CDR2 is YNNKEL in the germline V gene (reference sequence). For the CDR3, the DNA is TGTGCCAGCAGCCGCCCAACAGGGGGCGCGAACAATGAGCAGTTCTTC. Amino acid sequence: CASSRPTGGANNEQFF.

CDR3 nucleotide sequence: TGTGCCAGCAGCTTGACAGGGGGCAGGATCTACGAGCAGTACTTC. Encoded protein: CASSLTGGRIYEQYF. The chain joins TRBV7-9 to TRBJ2-7, with 10 bases matching TRBD1. CDR3 length equals 15 residues. Trimming at V came to 3 bases and at J to 3 bases, leaving 5 bases not matched to a gene. Germline V gives CDR1 SEHNR, CDR2 FQNEAQ (reference sequence).

For the CDR3, the DNA is TGCGCCAGCAACCTCGGGACAGTAAGATACAATGAGCAGTTCTTC. The encoded protein is CASNLGTVRYNEQFF. This sequence joins TRBV5-1 and TRBJ2-1, with 7 bases fitting TRBD1. The CDR3 contains 15 residues. Germline CDR1 and CDR2: SGHRS and YFSETQ. Trimming cost V 6 bases and J 4 bases; bases outside gene matches: 10.